This record looks at one T cell receptor (beta chain) sequence and its context. Germline CDR1 and CDR2: KGHSH and LQKENI. The germline V and J ends were trimmed by 3 bases and 6 bases, with 11 bases remaining between them. The CDR3 runs to 14 residues. It was with a sample-barcoded 5' primer and a J-beta primer mix that a second PCR of about 6 to 12 cycles was run. The template-switch adaptor, which had 12 random nucleotides, put a tag on each cDNA molecule. Samples each returned at least 2.5 million CDR3-containing paired-end reads. A single record per CDR3 protein comes from TCRdb applying MiXCR to the 5' RACE reads. In the table there are 850,000 to 1,000,000 distinct CDR3 sequences, approximately 49% of which are singletons. The sample belongs to a study of blood T cells in healthy people across ages. Study as a whole: Template switching recovered approximately one barcoded beta molecule for every two T cells.

This TCR came from a man aged 30-40 years in good health. Sequenced sample: blood. This chain links TRBV18 with TRBJ1-4; a weak D match, TRBD1 (5 bases). For the CDR3, the DNA is TGTGCCAGCTCACCCGGACTAGGGGATGAAAAACTGTTTTTT. Its protein is CASSPGLGDEKLFF.